This TCR beta chain is drawn from a study of regulatory T cells in long-lasting Graves disease. The time point: newly diagnosed GD, antithyroid drugs for less than 3 months. PBMC RNA served as the TCR library source. On this clonotype itself: Its antigen is unidentified.

Study findings and constraints: TRBV28, TRBJ1-2 and TRBJ2-5 emerged as the favored segments in persistent disease.

Arm-PCR of CDR3 regions and iRepertoire HTBI primers were the basis on which TCR beta libraries were built. Using its own MiXCR run on the multiplex PCR reads, TCRdb lists one record per CDR3 protein. The sample contains hundreds of thousands of distinct CDR3 sequences, 16% of which appear only once. The V end lost 3 bases, the J end lost 1 base, and 9 bases lay between the germline ends. This CDR3 region has 13 residues. Germline assignment: CDR1 DFQATT and CDR2 SNEGSKA (reference sequence). These data also formed part of another study, on T cells in Graves' hyperthyroidism and ophthalmopathy.

The V and J genes are TRBV20-1 and TRBJ1-1, with D tentatively TRBD1 (5 bases). This receptor was taken from a man in his forties or fifties with Graves disease. This specimen consisted of peripheral blood mononuclear cells (PBMCs), obtained at new diagnosis, from a patient treated with antithyroid drugs. In DNA, the CDR3 is TGCAGTGCTAGGGGGGGGGGGAACACTGAAGCTTTCTTT. Encoded protein: CSARGGGNTEAFF.